This entry concerns a single T cell receptor beta chain. No antigen is known for it. The donors were in the 120-subject validation cohort; that cohort was separate from the approximately 700-subject first cohort. The sample is drawn from a study of cytomegalovirus exposure and HLA in healthy donors. About the research overall: The 120 validation repertoires and the approximately 630 first-cohort repertoires shared a platform, a later analysis reported.

The germline V gene encodes CDR1 LGHNA and CDR2 YNFKEQ. The CDR3 has 14 residues. V was cut by 0 bases and J by 8 bases, with 13 bases left in between. TCRdb's table, derived via immunoSEQ multiplex PCR, lists solely in-frame clones and lacks some. This table has about 220,000 clones, 80% to 85% appearing once. Study-wide points: Overall, roughly 170 TCR beta chains were annotated as cytomegalovirus-associated. Diagnosis of cytomegalovirus status made by the classifier reportedly showed high specificity and sensitivity.

This chain uses TRBV4-2 with TRBJ1-1; D may be TRBD1 (5 bases). Material for sequencing was PBMCs. The source is a woman in her 30s in good health and CMV-seropositive. The CDR3 spells CASSQDSGRGEAFF. CDR3 bases: TGTGCCAGCAGCCAAGATTCCGGAAGGGGAGAAGCTTTCTTT.